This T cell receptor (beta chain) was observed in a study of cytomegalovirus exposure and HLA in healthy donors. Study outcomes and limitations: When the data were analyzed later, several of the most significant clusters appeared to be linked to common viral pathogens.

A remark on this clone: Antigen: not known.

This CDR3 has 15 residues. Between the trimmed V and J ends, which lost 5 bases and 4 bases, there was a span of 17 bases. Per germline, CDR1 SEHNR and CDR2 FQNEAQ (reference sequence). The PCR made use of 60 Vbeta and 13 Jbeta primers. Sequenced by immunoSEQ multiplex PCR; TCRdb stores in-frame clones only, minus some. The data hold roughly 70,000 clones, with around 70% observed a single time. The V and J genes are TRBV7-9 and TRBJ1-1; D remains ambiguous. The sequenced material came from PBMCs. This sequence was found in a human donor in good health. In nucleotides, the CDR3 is TGTGCCAGCAGCCCAAGCCGAACGGTCGCCACTGAAGCTTTCTTT. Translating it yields CASSPSRTVATEAFF.